This TCR beta chain was recovered during a study of cytomegalovirus exposure and HLA in healthy donors. The study's findings and limits: Judged likely to be a sequencing artifact was a cluster of highly shared sequence variants. According to reports, the classifier identified cytomegalovirus status with high specificity and sensitivity. A later analysis showed TCR association rates differing by HLA locus, peaking at DRB1 and lowest at HLA-C.

As concerns this clone: Its antigen is as yet unknown.

PCR employed 60 Vbeta and 13 Jbeta primers. Under the authors' procedure: Later, about 80 million unique TCR beta chains were counted in an analysis, and around 11 million of them were shared. The repertoire was sequenced with immunoSEQ multiplex PCR; TCRdb's copy has only in-frame clones and lacks some. That table furnishes V, J and clone size, whereas the DNA furnished D and trimming. The sample consists of hundreds of thousands of clones, about 89% of them appearing once. Unmatched junction bases numbered 13, after V lost 4 bases and J lost 5 bases. Germline lookup yields CDR1 MNHNY and CDR2 SVGAGI (reference sequence). This CDR3 region has 16 residues.

The receptor comes from a woman in her late teens or twenties in good health and CMV-seronegative. The V call is TRBV6-6, the J call TRBJ2-7, with 8 bases matching TRBD2. The sequencing input was PBMCs. This CDR3 reads CASSSSGGTYGNEQYF. The CDR3 nucleotides are TGTGCCAGCAGTTCCTCGGGGGGGACATATGGTAACGAGCAGTACTTC.